Given below is one TCR beta chain in context. The data were obtained in a study of control samples from healthy donors and cancer patients. Libraries were prepared by immunoSEQ multiplex PCR; TCRdb keeps only in-frame clonotypes and omits some of them. The sample consists of 150,000 to 200,000 clones, about nine tenths of them appearing once. The CDR3 is 16 residues long. The V gene lost 4 bases and the J gene lost 5 bases, with 21 bases spanning the gap. The germline V gene encodes CDR1 SGHRS and CDR2 YFSETQ. The chain recombines TRBV5-1 with TRBJ2-5, with D perhaps matching TRBD1 (6 bases). The sample consisted of blood. This clonotype was obtained from a woman between 40 and 55 years old in good health. The CDR3 loop is CASSGRTGQFGETQYF. The CDR3, as DNA: TGCGCCAGCAGCGGACGAACTGGACAGTTCGGGGAGACCCAGTACTTC.